This TCR beta chain was recovered during a study of control samples from healthy donors and cancer patients. This clone was picked up one time. Generated by immunoSEQ multiplex PCR, the TCRdb table keeps only in-frame clones and is missing some. The sample carries roughly 100,000 clones, 83% recorded once. Sample: blood. The clonotype was recovered from a woman between 50 and 59 years old in good health.

The CDR3 nucleotides read TGTGCCAGCAGCCCCCGACAGGGGGCCAGCTCTGGAAACACCATATATTTT. Amino acids: CASSPRQGASSGNTIYF. The chain has TRBV11-3 and TRBJ1-3; 10 bases are a match to TRBD1. CDR1 SGHNT and CDR2 YENEEA come from the germline V gene. The length of the CDR3 is 17 residues. V dropped 5 bases and J dropped 0; count of bases not matched to a gene: 7.